These 10 T cell receptor beta chains came from one sample sequenced in a study of sequential checkpoint blockade in melanoma. The assay was immunoSEQ multiplex PCR, and TCRdb's table has in-frame clones only and misses some. The data show roughly 12,000 clones, 60% to 80% seen once. The treatment: randomized to nivolumab then ipilimumab (arm A) or the reverse (arm B). The sequencing used CD8+ T cells sorted from blood (inferred from file names), collected from a patient given nivolumab and ipilimumab in sequence. The receptors shown here come from a human donor with melanoma.

This clone was detected once. This chain links TRBV9 with TRBJ2-3, with 11 bases identical to TRBD2. The V segment lost 0 bases and the J segment 4 bases; nucleotides outside the gene matches: 4. The CDR3 totals 16 residues. CDR1 SGDLS and CDR2 YYNGEE come from the germline V gene. The chain's CDR3 is CASSVEVAGGPDTQYF. The DNA for the CDR3 is TGTGCCAGCAGCGTAGAAGTAGCGGGAGGGCCAGATACGCAGTATTTT.

The rearrangement joins TRBV7-3 to TRBJ2-7, with 10 bases matching TRBD2. V trimming: 0 bases; J trimming: 6 bases; junction bases outside the gene matches: 2. This CDR3 has 14 residues. CDR1 and CDR2 from the germline V gene are SGHTA and FQGTGA. The CDR3, as DNA: TGTGCCAGCAGCTTAACACTAGCGGGAAGCGAGCAGTACTTC. It is translated as CASSLTLAGSEQYF. Complete variable domain (other parts from reference TRBV7-3 and TRBJ2-7): GAGVSQTPSNKVTEKGKYVELRCDPISGHTALYWYRQSLGQGPEFLIYFQGTGAADDSGLPNDRFFAVRPEGSVSTLKIQRTERGDSAVYLCASSLTLAGSEQYFGPGTRLTVT.

The chain employs TRBV27 and TRBJ2-1, with 13 bases that match TRBD2. The V gene end was trimmed by 6 bases and the J gene end by 0 bases; junction bases not matched to a gene: 5. This CDR3 region has 17 residues. The germline CDR1 and CDR2 sequences are MNHEY and SMNVEV (reference sequence). The CDR3 loop is CASRRGLAGVSYNEQFF. The CDR3 DNA follows: TGTGCCAGCAGACGAGGACTAGCGGGAGTCTCCTACAATGAGCAGTTCTTC.

The rearrangement uses TRBV5-8 and TRBJ2-1; 12 bases map to TRBD2. CDR1 is SGHTS and CDR2 is YDEGEE in the germline V gene. Trimming took 3 bases from V and 6 from J; bases not matched to a gene: 4. The CDR3 sequence is 15 residues long. This chain's CDR3 is CASSSWGLAGNEQFF. The CDR3 DNA sequence: TGTGCCAGCAGCTCGTGGGGACTAGCGGGCAATGAGCAGTTCTTC.

The chain is built from TRBV29-1 and TRBJ1-4, with D possibly being TRBD1 (6 bases). Germline CDR1 SQVTM, CDR2 ANQGSEA. V was trimmed by 1 base and J by 7 bases, leaving 10 bases between them. The CDR3 covers 13 residues. CDR3 bases: TGCAGCGTTGAAGTCAGGGGCGGTGAAAAACTGTTTTTT. Translated, it gives CSVEVRGGEKLFF.

V and J are TRBV5-1 and TRBJ1-1, with 10 positions matching TRBD1. CDR3 length equals 15 residues. Germline V lookup: CDR1 SGHRS, CDR2 YFSETQ. Losses at the gene ends were 4 bases for V and 4 bases for J; bases not matched to a gene: 7. This CDR3 is CASSRGQGSFTEAFF. The CDR3 DNA sequence: TGCGCCAGCAGCAGGGGACAGGGGTCGTTCACTGAAGCTTTCTTT.

CDR3 amino acids: CASSQGFRGYGYTF. The CDR3 coding sequence is TGTGCCAGCAGCCAAGGGTTCCGAGGCTATGGCTACACCTTC. The rearrangement uses TRBV4-2 and TRBJ1-2; D not certain. The CDR3 runs to 14 residues. The V gene lost 1 base and the J gene lost 4 bases, with 10 bases spanning the gap. The V gene's germline CDR1 is LGHNA and CDR2 YNFKEQ.

Here the CDR3 reads CASSFLGEAYEQYF. The CDR3 DNA reads as TGTGCCAGCAGTTTTCTCGGGGAAGCCTACGAGCAGTACTTC. The chain combines TRBV28 with TRBJ2-7; D might be TRBD2 (5 bases). Trimming took 3 bases from V and 2 from J, leaving 11 bases between them. Germline V gives CDR1 MDHEN, CDR2 SYDVKM. CDR3 length: 14 residues.

The rearrangement joins TRBV19 to TRBJ2-5; the D gene is possibly TRBD1 (6 bases). The DNA end is more similar to TRBJ2-7, so the J call may be wrong. CDR1 is LNHDA and CDR2 is SQIVND in the germline V gene (reference sequence). The CDR3 totals 13 residues. DNA for the CDR3: TGTGCCAGTAGCGCCGGGACATCCTACGAGCAGTACTTC. Protein sequence: CASSAGTSYEQYF.

The V call is TRBV7-9, the J call TRBJ2-1; 10 positions agree with TRBD1. Germline CDR1 SEHNR, CDR2 FQNEAQ (reference sequence). V trimming: 5 bases; J trimming: 4 bases; junction bases outside the gene matches: 8. The CDR3 extends over 16 amino acids. CDR3 amino acids: CASSRKSGQGYNEQFF. CDR3 nucleotides: TGTGCCAGCAGCCGAAAGTCGGGACAGGGGTACAATGAGCAGTTCTTC.